The 32 T cell receptor beta chains listed next were all sequenced from one sample in a study of blood T cell repertoires in COVID-19. Only in-frame clones appear in the TCRdb table, and some are missing; sequencing was by immunoSEQ multiplex PCR. The table lists hundreds of thousands of clones, around four fifths of them singletons. The specimen was peripheral blood. Receptors originate from a man younger than 45 with active or convalescent COVID-19.

J is TRBJ2-1 and V is TRBV28, with unresolved D. Trimming took 7 bases from V and 5 from J, leaving 18 bases between them. The CDR3 has 15 residues. Germline CDR1 MDHEN, CDR2 SYDVKM. In DNA form, the CDR3 reads TGTGCCAGCATCACCAGGTACGCCCCAGACAATGAGCAGTTCTTC. This translates into CASITRYAPDNEQFF.

The CDR3 DNA reads TGTGCCACCAGTGACCGGAACTATGGCTACACCTTC. Its translation: CATSDRNYGYTF. J is TRBJ1-2 and V is TRBV24-1; D remains unclear. The CDR3 contains 12 residues. Per germline, CDR1 KGHDR and CDR2 SFDVKD. Trimming pared 4 bases from V and 2 bases from J, leaving 4 bases between.

To note about this clone: Because the CDR3's place on the DNA is in doubt, the DNA is left out and the CDR3 is given as listed by TCRdb. This chain joins TRBV21-1 and TRBJ2-1; the table assigns TRBD2, which was not confirmed against the DNA. TRBV21-1 is an annotated pseudogene. The CDR3 extends over 16 residues, inclusive of both ends. Here the CDR3 reads CASRKKWGGGADEQFF.

The genes are TRBV5-1 and TRBJ2-1; possibly TRBD2 for D (6 bases). CDR3 length equals 11 residues. Trimming shortened V by 4 bases and J by 15 bases, and 14 bases separated the two germline ends. Germline CDR1 SGHRS, CDR2 YFSETQ. CDR3 amino acids: CASSADGTLFF. CDR3 nucleotide sequence: TGCGCCAGCAGCGCAGACGGGACTCTGTTCTTC.

The rearrangement links TRBV3-1 (or the pseudogene TRBV3-2) to TRBJ2-2; 7 bases line up with TRBD2. With V trimmed by 4 bases and J by 9 bases, 5 bases remained unmatched. The CDR3 length is 13 residues. Per germline, CDR1 LGHDT and CDR2 YNNKEL (reference sequence). CDR3 loop: CASSRGRGWELFF. CDR3 nucleotide sequence: TGTGCCAGCAGCCGAGGGAGGGGCTGGGAGCTGTTTTTT.

This clone was counted a few times. The V gene is TRBV19, the J gene TRBJ2-1; TRBD1 matches at 9 bases. This CDR3 is built from 15 residues. V was pared by 4 bases and J by 7 bases, with 8 bases of the junction left unmatched. Looked up from germline, CDR1 is LNHDA and CDR2 is SQIVND (reference sequence). The CDR3 spells CASSNDRGFRNEQFF. The CDR3 coding sequence is TGTGCCAGTAGTAACGACAGGGGGTTCAGGAATGAGCAGTTCTTC.

The rearrangement uses TRBV5-1 and TRBJ2-5; TRBD1 is a possible D gene (6 bases). Deletions cut 0 bases from V and 1 base from J, with 7 bases between. This CDR3 region has 14 residues. Germline V gene data show CDR1 as SGHRS and CDR2 as YFSETQ. CDR3 nucleotides: TGCGCCAGCAGCTTGGGGACAGTCCAAGAGACCCAGTACTTC. Translated, it gives CASSLGTVQETQYF.

The gene calls are TRBV29-1 and TRBJ2-7; D might be TRBD2 (5 bases). Trimming took off 1 base at V and 9 bases at J, with 13 bases between the two ends. The CDR3 length is 12 residues. Per germline, CDR1 SQVTM and CDR2 ANQGSEA. The CDR3 here is CSVEGASGGQYF. The CDR3 DNA follows: TGCAGCGTTGAAGGGGCCAGCGGTGGGCAGTACTTC.

The chain couples TRBV6-1 to TRBJ1-2; unclear D gene. This CDR3 comprises 13 residues. Germline loops: CDR1 MNHNS, CDR2 SASEGT. Between the trimmed V and J ends, which lost 2 bases and 6 bases, there was a span of 10 bases. The CDR3 bases are TGTGCCAGCAGTGAACTTCCAGAAAATGGCTACACCTTC. Translating it yields CASSELPENGYTF.

This clone was counted only a few times. The chain joins TRBV5-6 to TRBJ2-3; 10 bases fit TRBD1. Germline V gives CDR1 SGHDT, CDR2 YYEEEE. The CDR3 sequence is 16 residues long. With 1 base clipped from V and 3 bases from J, the junction kept 5 bases outside the gene matches. The CDR3 nucleotides read TGTGCCAGCAGCTTGCGGGGGACAGGGGTAACAGATACGCAGTATTTT. It is translated as CASSLRGTGVTDTQYF.

This clone was detected only a few times. The genes are TRBV5-1 and TRBJ1-6; possibly TRBD1 for D (6 bases). Trimming pared 7 bases from V and 0 bases from J, leaving 11 bases between. Germline loops: CDR1 SGHRS, CDR2 YFSETQ. The CDR3 spans 15 residues. CDR3 protein: CASRGQSSYNSPLHF. CDR3 nucleotides: TGCGCCAGCCGCGGACAGTCCTCCTATAATTCACCCCTCCACTTT.

The chain joins TRBV11-2 to TRBJ2-5, with TRBD2 matching 11 bases. With 4 bases clipped from V and 2 bases from J, the junction kept 6 bases outside the gene matches. This CDR3 has 16 residues. Germline V lookup: CDR1 SGHAT, CDR2 FQNNGV. In nucleotides, the CDR3 is TGTGCCAGCAGCTCCGGGACTAGCGGTAGGCAAGAGACCCAGTACTTC. Encoded protein: CASSSGTSGRQETQYF. The variable domain in full, with the rest retrieved from reference TRBV11-2 and TRBJ2-5, is EAGVAQSPRYKIIEKRQSVAFWCNPISGHATLYWYQQILGQGPKLLIQFQNNGVVDDSQLPKDRFSAERLKGVDSTLKIQPAKLEDSAVYLCASSSGTSGRQETQYFGPGTRLLVL.

This clone was seen repeatedly, ten times or more. The gene calls are TRBV28 and TRBJ1-3; D is undetermined. This CDR3 is built from 14 residues. V dropped 5 bases and J dropped 3 bases, with 11 bases sitting between them. The V gene's germline CDR1 is MDHEN and CDR2 SYDVKM. The CDR3 spells CASSAQSGGNTIYF. The CDR3 bases are TGTGCCAGCAGTGCGCAGAGCGGTGGAAACACCATATATTTT.

The chain has TRBV24-1 and TRBJ1-4, with TRBD1 as a possible D gene (5 bases). The CDR3 has 13 amino acids. Trimming shortened V by 4 bases and J by 8 bases, and 10 bases separated the two germline ends. Germline V lookup: CDR1 KGHDR, CDR2 SFDVKD. Here the CDR3 reads CATSDREGEKLFF. CDR3 nucleotides: TGTGCCACCAGTGACAGGGAGGGGGAAAAACTGTTTTTT.

V is TRBV3-1 (or the pseudogene TRBV3-2) and J is TRBJ1-1, with a possible D match to TRBD1 (5 bases). From germline, CDR1 is LGHDT and CDR2 YNNKEL (reference sequence). The CDR3 loop spans 14 amino acids. Deletions cut 3 bases from V and 2 bases from J, with 10 bases between. DNA of the CDR3: TGTGCCAGCAGCCAGGGGGGACCTAACACTGAAGCTTTCTTT. Amino acids: CASSQGGPNTEAFF.

V gene TRBV6-5 combines with J gene TRBJ2-1, with 9 bases identical to TRBD2. Trimming cost V 8 bases and J 4 bases; bases outside gene matches: 9. This CDR3 spans 15 amino acids. The germline V gene has CDR1 MNHEY and CDR2 SVGAGI. The CDR3 nucleotides are TGTGCCAGCGCGGGGGGGGAGACGAGATACAATGAGCAGTTCTTC. It encodes CASAGGETRYNEQFF.

This chain uses TRBV29-1 with TRBJ2-2, with 10 bases identical to TRBD2. The CDR3 sequence is 15 residues long. Germline loops: CDR1 SQVTM, CDR2 ANQGSEA. J was trimmed by 5 bases and V by 7 bases; bases with no gene match: 10. The CDR3 nucleotides are TGCAGCGCCAGAGGGCTAGCGGGAGTAACCGGGGAGCTGTTTTTT. Translating gives CSARGLAGVTGELFF.

The chain joins TRBV28 to TRBJ2-2, with D tentatively TRBD2 (5 bases). Trimming cost V 5 bases and J 5 bases, with 12 bases left between them. CDR1 is MDHEN and CDR2 is SYDVKM in the germline V gene. CDR3 length: 14 residues. CDR3: CASSPDFRTGELFF. Here the CDR3 DNA reads TGTGCCAGCAGTCCGGACTTCCGGACCGGGGAGCTGTTTTTT.

Here the CDR3 DNA reads TGTGCCAGCAGTTATTCCCAGGGGAAGTGGCAGCCCCAGCATTTT. The encoded protein is CASSYSQGKWQPQHF. V gene TRBV6-2 or TRBV6-3 combines with J gene TRBJ1-5; TRBD1 is a possible D gene (6 bases). V was pared by 3 bases and J by 7 bases, with 16 bases between. This CDR3 comprises 15 residues. Germline CDR1 and CDR2: MNHEY and SVGEGT.

The rearrangement links TRBV6-1 to TRBJ2-7; D possibly corresponds to TRBD2 (5 bases). Trimming removed 1 base at V and 2 bases at J, with 9 bases between. Germline CDR1 reads MNHNS; CDR2 reads SASEGT. The CDR3 length is 14 residues. CDR3 protein: CASSEGPGTYEQYF. CDR3 coding DNA: TGTGCCAGCAGTGAAGGCCCCGGGACCTACGAGCAGTACTTC.

This chain joins TRBV3-1 (or the pseudogene TRBV3-2) and TRBJ2-3, with D possibly TRBD2 on 6 matching bases. Germline assignment: CDR1 LGHDT and CDR2 YNNKEL (reference sequence). The CDR3 has 14 residues. V shed 1 base and J shed 11 bases, with 16 bases lying between them. In nucleotides, the CDR3 is TGTGCCAGCAGCCAAGTGCAGGACTCCGGGGGGCAGTATTTT. It is translated as CASSQVQDSGGQYF.

The chain uses TRBV9 and TRBJ1-6, with D tentatively TRBD1 (6 bases). CDR3 length: 18 amino acids. In germline, CDR1 is SGDLS, CDR2 YYNGEE. The V end was cut by 4 bases, the J end by 7 bases, with 24 bases between. The CDR3 sequence is CASSRRGGSGGKNSPLHF. The CDR3, as DNA: TGTGCCAGCAGCCGGAGGGGTGGCTCGGGGGGCAAGAATTCACCCCTCCACTTT.

The chain uses TRBV6-1 and TRBJ1-5, with TRBD1 identical over 9 bases. After removal of 3 bases from V and 5 bases from J, the junction contained 8 bases not matched to a gene. This CDR3 region has 16 residues. Germline CDR1 and CDR2: MNHNS and SASEGT. DNA of the CDR3: TGTGCCAGCAGTGACTGGGAACAGGGGGCGGATCAGCCCCAGCATTTT. Amino acids: CASSDWEQGADQPQHF.

V and J are TRBV3-1 (or the pseudogene TRBV3-2) and TRBJ1-2; TRBD1 might be the D (5 bases). Looked up from germline, CDR1 is LGHDT and CDR2 is YNNKEL (reference sequence). V was cut by 4 bases and J by 5 bases, with 11 bases left in between. There are 13 residues in the CDR3. The CDR3 region is CASSRGQAYGYTF. DNA for the CDR3: TGTGCCAGCAGCCGTGGACAAGCATATGGCTACACCTTC.

This chain connects TRBV9 to TRBJ2-5; 7 nucleotides align to TRBD1. Germline CDR1 SGDLS, CDR2 YYNGEE. The V and J ends lost 4 bases and 3 bases, in that order; junction bases with no gene match: 6. This CDR3 is 14 amino acids long. CDR3 coding DNA: TGTGCCAGCAGCCCCACAGGGGACAAAGAGACCCAGTACTTC. As protein: CASSPTGDKETQYF.

The chain recombines TRBV5-4 with TRBJ2-7; TRBD2 matches at 15 bases. Germline-derived CDR1 and CDR2 are SGHNT and YYREEE (reference sequence). The CDR3 is made up of 18 amino acids. V shed 2 bases and J 3 bases; nucleotides not matched to a gene: 9. The CDR3 region is CASSLGTSGRRFLYEQYF. CDR3 nucleotide sequence: TGTGCCAGCAGCTTAGGGACTAGCGGGAGGCGGTTCCTCTACGAGCAGTACTTC.

This chain connects TRBV14 to TRBJ2-7; weak D call: TRBD2 (5 bases). Germline-derived CDR1 and CDR2 are SGHDN and FVKESK. The CDR3 loop spans 14 amino acids. V was pared by 4 bases and J by 6 bases, with 16 bases between. CDR3 bases: TGTGCCAGCAGCCCCAGGATGCTGGGGAGCGAGCAGTACTTC. Amino acids: CASSPRMLGSEQYF.

V usage is TRBV7-9 and J usage is TRBJ1-5; D not resolved. V lost 5 bases and J 9 bases, leaving 20 bases between the germline ends. The CDR3 is 15 amino acids. Germline assignment: CDR1 SEHNR and CDR2 FQNEAQ (reference sequence). CDR3 sequence reads: CASSKDSDVRPPQHF. Here the CDR3 DNA reads TGTGCCAGCAGCAAGGACTCCGATGTTAGGCCGCCCCAGCATTTT.

This chain connects TRBV28 to TRBJ1-1, with D maybe TRBD1 (5 bases). This CDR3 is 13 amino acids long. The germline gives CDR1 MDHEN, CDR2 SYDVKM. Trimming left V 8 bases short and J 0 bases short, with 10 bases between. CDR3 region: CASLGEVNTEAFF. In DNA, the CDR3 is TGTGCCAGCCTAGGGGAAGTGAACACTGAAGCTTTCTTT.

The chain uses TRBV5-5 and TRBJ2-1, with 8 bases lining up with TRBD2. V trimming: 4 bases; J trimming: 7 bases; junction bases outside the gene matches: 16. The V gene's germline CDR1 is SGHKS and CDR2 YYEKEE (reference sequence). The CDR3 extends over 17 amino acids. The CDR3 loop reads CASSPLLQSGRPNEQFF. The DNA of the CDR3 is TGTGCCAGCAGCCCCCTCCTTCAAAGCGGGAGACCGAATGAGCAGTTCTTC.

This chain joins TRBV7-2 and TRBJ2-3; D unclear. The length of the CDR3 is 13 residues. V lost 2 bases to trimming and J lost 4 bases, with 7 bases between them. Germline CDR1 is SGHTA and CDR2 is FQGNSA. CDR3 loop: CASSLNIADTQYF. The CDR3 DNA sequence: TGTGCCAGCAGCTTAAATATAGCAGATACGCAGTATTTT. The full variable domain, its missing parts supplied by reference TRBV7-2 and TRBJ2-3, is GAGVSQSPSNKVTEKGKDVELRCDPISGHTALYWYRQSLGQGLEFLIYFQGNSAPDKSGLPSDRFSAERTGGSVSTLTIQRTQQEDSAVYLCASSLNIADTQYFGPGTRLTVL.

The chain links TRBV24-1 to TRBJ2-2; maybe TRBD1 (6 bases). Germline V CDR1 and CDR2: KGHDR, SFDVKD. V was clipped by 3 bases and J by 5 bases, with 18 bases between them. This CDR3 spans 17 amino acids. DNA for the CDR3: TGTGCCACCAGTGATCCAACGGGGACATCGTCGACCGGGGAGCTGTTTTTT. This translates into CATSDPTGTSSTGELFF.